The clone carrying this T cell receptor beta chain appeared a few times. What it binds is unknown. This entry comes from a study of T-cell reconstitution after alpha-beta-depleted transplantation in children. Points from the study as a whole: Surviving recipient T cells and thymic progenitors underlay high day-60 TCRbeta diversity in some patients.

Library preparation (for TCRbeta) was performed with unique molecular identifiers. TCRdb redid the calling of the PCR reads with MiXCR, one entry per CDR3 protein. The sample holds approximately 210,000 distinct CDR3 sequences, roughly 18% seen once. The sequence was obtained from a male patient between 2 and 10 years old who had a stem cell transplant for acute lymphoblastic leukemia, so the T cells may come from the graft donor. This material consisted of PBMCs, mostly from graft donor cells, taken 360 days after TCRalphabeta/CD19-depleted stem cell transplant.

The CDR3 protein is CAIRTGGETQYF. CDR3 bases: TGTGCCATCAGGACAGGGGGGGAGACCCAGTACTTC. This chain links TRBV10-3 with TRBJ2-5; 9 bases line up with TRBD1. Per germline, CDR1 ENHRY and CDR2 SYGVKD. V lost 6 bases, J lost 5 bases, and 1 base stayed unmatched. The length of the CDR3 is 12 residues.